The 3 T cell receptor beta chains below were found in one sample sequenced in a study of graft-versus-host responses after intestinal transplantation. Profiling relied on immunoSEQ multiplex PCR, and the TCRdb table lists in-frame clones only, not all of them. The table records about 59,000 clones, almost 95% of them present only once. These receptors have no identified antigens. The sample here was unstimulated CD4+ T cells sorted from spleen or lymph node cells, taken before transplant. Receptors originate from a human donor who was the organ donor for an intestinal transplant.

This chain joins TRBV5-4 and TRBJ1-2; 12 nucleotides line up with TRBD1. CDR1 SGHNT and CDR2 YYREEE come from the germline V gene (reference sequence). CDR3 size: 15 residues. V dropped 5 bases and J dropped 8; count of bases not matched to a gene: 10. CDR3 nucleotide sequence: TGTGCCAGCAGTGCAAGAGGGACAGGGGGCCGGGGCTACACCTTC. This sequence encodes CASSARGTGGRGYTF.

The rearrangement uses TRBV6-5 and TRBJ1-1; D gene uncertain. The CDR3 spans 13 residues. Germline V gene lookup returns CDR1 MNHEY and CDR2 SVGAGI. V was pared by 6 bases and J by 0 bases, with 8 bases between. As DNA, the CDR3 is TGTGCCAGCAGCCGGAATATGAACACTGAAGCTTTCTTT. Amino acid sequence: CASSRNMNTEAFF.

The chain recombines TRBV19 with TRBJ1-1; tentative D call: TRBD1 (5 bases). The V and J ends lost 3 bases and 10 bases respectively, with 9 bases between them. CDR1 is LNHDA, CDR2 SQIVND, per germline (reference sequence). This CDR3 spans 11 amino acids. CDR3 residues: CASSIRDSAFF. Written as DNA, the CDR3 is TGTGCCAGTAGTATCAGGGATTCAGCTTTCTTT. Supplemented by reference TRBV19 and TRBJ1-1, the full variable domain reads DGGITQSPKYLFRKEGQNVTLSCEQNLNHDAMYWYRQDPGQGLRLIYYSQIVNDFQKGDIAEGYSVSREKKESFPLTVTSAQKNPTAFYLCASSIRDSAFFGQGTRLTVV.